The 13 T cell receptor beta chains below were found in one sample sequenced in a study of shared clonotypes between healthy human individuals. Sequenced by immunoSEQ multiplex PCR; TCRdb stores in-frame clones only, minus some. This sample carries some 1.5 million clones, 96% of them seen once, and the ten largest clones take 1.2%. The sample was naive CD4+ T cells sorted from blood. Subset specified: CD45RA+ positively selected. The receptor source for this set is a man aged 25 to 40 in good health.

The rearrangement uses TRBV11-2 and TRBJ1-4; D not certain. V shed 3 bases and J shed 10 bases, with 21 bases lying between them. This CDR3 is 16 amino acids long. CDR1 is SGHAT, CDR2 FQNNGV, per germline. As DNA, the CDR3 is TGTGCCAGCAGCTTCTTACGCTTCCGTATGGTGGGAAAACTGTTTTTT. Translated, it gives CASSFLRFRMVGKLFF.

J is TRBJ2-2 and V is TRBV19, with unresolved D. CDR1 and CDR2 from the germline V gene are LNHDA and SQIVND (reference sequence). With 0 bases removed from V and 1 base from J, the gap between germline ends came to 6 bases. This CDR3 has 15 amino acids. The CDR3 loop is CASSIESVNTGELFF. As DNA, the CDR3 is TGTGCCAGTAGTATAGAAAGCGTGAACACCGGGGAGCTGTTTTTT.

The chain employs TRBV19 and TRBJ1-5, with TRBD1 identical over 8 bases. V lost 2 bases and J lost 6; bases outside the gene matches: 3. The CDR3 spans 14 residues. Germline V lookup: CDR1 LNHDA, CDR2 SQIVND (reference sequence). The CDR3 spells CASSITGGRQPQHF. The CDR3 nucleotides read TGTGCCAGTAGTATAACAGGGGGGCGTCAGCCCCAGCATTTT.

This chain connects TRBV19 to TRBJ1-4; 8 bases line up with TRBD1. The J segment lost 4 bases and the V segment lost 9 bases, leaving 4 bases of the junction unmatched. The CDR3 extends over 13 amino acids. CDR1 and CDR2 from the germline V gene are LNHDA and SQIVND (reference sequence). Here the CDR3 reads CASQTGVNEKLFF. The CDR3 DNA is TGTGCCAGCCAGACAGGGGTTAATGAAAAACTGTTTTTT.

The V and J genes are TRBV28 and TRBJ2-1; 11 nucleotides line up with TRBD2. The CDR3 contains 15 residues. Germline lookup yields CDR1 MDHEN and CDR2 SYDVKM. After removal of 6 bases from V and 4 bases from J, the junction contained 5 bases not matched to a gene. CDR3 nucleotides: TGTGCCAGCAGGAAAGGGACTAGCGGTTACAATGAGCAGTTCTTC. Translated, it gives CASRKGTSGYNEQFF.

This clone appeared a single time. Other DNA sequences in this sample translate to the same CDR3. The chain has TRBV5-6 and TRBJ2-7; D ambiguous. Per germline, CDR1 SGHDT and CDR2 YYEEEE. The length of the CDR3 is 15 residues. V was clipped by 1 base and J by 3 bases, with 14 bases between them. CDR3 sequence: CASSLFARRHYEQYF. The CDR3 coding sequence is TGTGCCAGCAGCTTGTTTGCCCGCCGCCACTACGAGCAGTACTTC.

J is TRBJ2-3 and V is TRBV13; TRBD1 might be the D (6 bases). V was trimmed by 0 bases and J by 4 bases, leaving 32 bases between them. Germline V CDR1 and CDR2: PRHDT, FYEKMQ (reference sequence). The CDR3 covers 22 residues. Written as DNA, the CDR3 is TGTGCCAGCAGCTTAGGTCTTTCCCCAGGGGCCGACAGATTCCCCCTTCCAGATACGCAGTATTTT. Its protein is CASSLGLSPGADRFPLPDTQYF. Full variable domain (outside the CDR3, taken from reference TRBV13 and TRBJ2-3): AAGVIQSPRHLIKEKRETATLKCYPIPRHDTVYWYQQGPGQDPQFLISFYEKMQSDKGSIPDRFSAQQFSDYHSELNMSSLELGDSALYFCASSLGLSPGADRFPLPDTQYFGPGTRLTVL.

The chain is built from TRBV13 and TRBJ2-1; TRBD1 matches 7 bases. This CDR3 has 15 residues. Germline V gene lookup returns CDR1 PRHDT and CDR2 FYEKMQ (reference sequence). Unmatched junction bases numbered 7, after V lost 5 bases and J lost 3 bases. CDR3 DNA sequence: TGTGCCAGCAGCCCCAGACAGGGCATCTACAATGAGCAGTTCTTC. It codes for CASSPRQGIYNEQFF.

The gene calls are TRBV6-5 and TRBJ1-3; D uncertain. The germline V gene has CDR1 MNHEY and CDR2 SVGAGI. The CDR3 is 15 residues long. V was shortened by 6 bases and J by 4 bases, with 16 bases between the two germline ends. CDR3 region: CASSLARWPGNTIYF. As DNA, the CDR3 is TGTGCCAGCAGCCTGGCTCGGTGGCCGGGAAACACCATATATTTT.

The chain employs TRBV12-2 and TRBJ2-7; the DNA was not used to check the table's D call, TRBD2. TRBV12-2 is recorded as a pseudogene. The CDR3 has 15 amino acids. Here the CDR3 DNA reads TGTGCAAGTCGCTTAGGACTAGCGGGAACCTACGAGCAGTACTTC. Protein: CASRLGLAGTYEQYF.

This clone was found once. At the DNA level, this CDR3 is encoded by other sequences in the same sample as well. The CDR3 bases are TGTGCCAGCAGCTTGGGCGGGGGCGAGACCCAGTACTTC. It is translated as CASSLGGGETQYF. The chain is built from TRBV5-4 and TRBJ2-5; possible D gene TRBD2, 7 bases. Trimming stripped 0 bases from V and 5 bases from J, with 8 bases between. CDR3 length: 13 amino acids. Germline CDR1 reads SGHNT; CDR2 reads YYREEE (reference sequence). Full variable domain (outside the CDR3, taken from reference TRBV5-4 and TRBJ2-5): ETGVTQSPTHLIKTRGQQVTLRCSSQSGHNTVSWYQQALGQGPQFIFQYYREEENGRGNFPPRFSGLQFPNYSSELNVNALELDDSALYLCASSLGGGETQYFGPGTRLLVL.

The rearrangement joins TRBV10-3 to TRBJ2-2, with D unresolved. Germline values: CDR1 ENHRY, CDR2 SYGVKD. This CDR3 comprises 13 residues. Trimming cost V 9 bases and J 1 base, with 9 bases left between them. The CDR3: CAISRVNTGELFF. The CDR3 nucleotides read TGTGCCATATCCCGAGTGAACACCGGGGAGCTGTTTTTT.

The gene calls are TRBV28 and TRBJ2-7, with 8 bases that match TRBD2. The J segment lost 6 bases and the V segment lost 2 bases, leaving 3 bases of the junction unmatched. This CDR3 has 13 amino acids. The V gene's germline CDR1 is MDHEN and CDR2 SYDVKM. Here the CDR3 DNA reads TGTGCCAGCAGTTTACCGGGACTAGTCGAGCAGTACTTC. It specifies CASSLPGLVEQYF.